This T cell receptor beta chain is from a study of blood T cell repertoires in COVID-19. Only in-frame clones appear in the TCRdb table, and some are missing; sequencing was by immunoSEQ multiplex PCR. The table lists about 76,000 clones, 90% of them singletons. Trimming took 0 bases from V and 2 from J, leaving 5 bases between them. The CDR3 sequence is 13 residues long. The germline gives CDR1 SGDLS, CDR2 YYNGEE. The sequence was obtained from a human donor in a cohort sampled during active COVID-19. The source material was peripheral blood. The J gene is TRBJ1-1, the V gene TRBV9; unclear D gene. The chain's CDR3 is CASSVASNTEAFF. As DNA, the CDR3 is TGTGCCAGCAGCGTAGCTTCTAACACTGAAGCTTTCTTT.